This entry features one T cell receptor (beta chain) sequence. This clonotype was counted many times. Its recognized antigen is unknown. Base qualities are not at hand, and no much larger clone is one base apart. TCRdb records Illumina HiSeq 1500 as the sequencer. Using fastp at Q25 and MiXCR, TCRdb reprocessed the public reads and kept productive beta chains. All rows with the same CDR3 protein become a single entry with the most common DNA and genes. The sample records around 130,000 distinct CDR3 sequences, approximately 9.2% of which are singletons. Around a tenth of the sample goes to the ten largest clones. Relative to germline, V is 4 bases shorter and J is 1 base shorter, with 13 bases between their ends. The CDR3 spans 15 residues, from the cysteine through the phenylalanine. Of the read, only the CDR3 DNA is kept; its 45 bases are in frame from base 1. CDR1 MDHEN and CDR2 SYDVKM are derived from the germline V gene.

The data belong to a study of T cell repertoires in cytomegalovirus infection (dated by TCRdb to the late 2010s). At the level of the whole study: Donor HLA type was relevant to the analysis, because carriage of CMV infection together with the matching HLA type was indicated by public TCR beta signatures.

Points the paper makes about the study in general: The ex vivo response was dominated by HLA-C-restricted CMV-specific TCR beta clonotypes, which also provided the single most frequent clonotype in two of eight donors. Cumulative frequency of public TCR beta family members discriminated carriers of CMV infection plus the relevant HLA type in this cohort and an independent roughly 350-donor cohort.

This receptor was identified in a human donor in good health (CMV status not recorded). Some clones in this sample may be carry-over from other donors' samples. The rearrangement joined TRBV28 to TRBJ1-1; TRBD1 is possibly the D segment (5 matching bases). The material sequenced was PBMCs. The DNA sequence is TGTGCCAGCAGTTCCTTCTTTGACAGGAACACTGAAGCTTTCTTT. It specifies CASSSFFDRNTEAFF.